Shown below are 20 T cell receptor beta chains from a single sample sequenced in a study of CD8 T cells in ankylosing spondylitis. TCRdb recomputed calls from the 5' RACE reads with MiXCR, one row per CDR3 protein. The sample includes approximately 250,000 distinct CDR3 sequences, roughly 8.2% seen only once; the top ten take about 5%. The sequenced material came from blood, either unsorted or a sorted T cell fraction (not recorded which). The source of these receptors is a female donor with ankylosing spondylitis or in good health (not recorded which).

This clonotype was picked up many times. The chain joins TRBV29-1 to TRBJ2-5, with 8 positions matching TRBD2. The V gene's germline CDR1 is SQVTM and CDR2 ANQGSEA. The CDR3 sequence is 13 residues long. V was clipped by 7 bases and J by 5 bases; unmatched bases: 9. Here the CDR3 reads CSAAGEGRETQYF. In nucleotides, the CDR3 is TGCAGCGCAGCGGGAGAGGGGAGGGAGACCCAGTACTTC.

This clonotype was recorded a few times. The chain combines TRBV7-2 with TRBJ1-1; the D gene is possibly TRBD1 (5 bases). In germline, CDR1 is SGHTA, CDR2 FQGNSA. Trimming shortened V by 6 bases and J by 7 bases, and 21 bases separated the two germline ends. The CDR3 is 15 residues long. The CDR3 loop reads CASRRPGGLNFEAFF. CDR3 sequence (DNA): TGTGCCAGCAGGAGACCCGGGGGTCTAAATTTTGAAGCTTTCTTT.

This clonotype has ten or more counts. V and J are TRBV20-1 and TRBJ2-7, with a tentative D call TRBD2 (5 bases). V lost 4 bases and J 5 bases, leaving 12 bases between the germline ends. CDR1 is DFQATT, CDR2 SNEGSKA, per germline (reference sequence). This CDR3 region has 12 residues. The CDR3 is CSATEDRDEQYF. The CDR3 bases are TGCAGTGCTACGGAGGATAGAGACGAGCAGTACTTC.

This clonotype was found many times. V is TRBV7-3 and J is TRBJ1-6, with D perhaps TRBD1 (6 bases). Per the germline V gene, CDR1 is SGHTA and CDR2 is FQGTGA. V was pared by 3 bases and J by 14 bases, with 14 bases between. The CDR3 length is 13 residues. CDR3: CASSFPSDRSLHF. The DNA of the CDR3 is TGTGCCAGCAGCTTTCCCTCGGACAGATCCCTCCACTTT.

This clonotype has at least ten counts. The chain combines TRBV9 with TRBJ2-1; 8 bases map to TRBD1. This CDR3 comprises 14 residues. The J segment lost 10 bases and the V segment lost 2 bases, leaving 8 bases of the junction unmatched. CDR1 and CDR2 (germline): SGDLS, YYNGEE. CDR3 bases: TGTGCCAGCAGCGTCGGGGCAGGGGGCGGCGAGCAGTTCTTC. Protein: CASSVGAGGGEQFF.

In regard to this clonotype: A read error is possible here, since a much larger clone lies one base away. The chain has TRBV19 and TRBJ2-1; 10 bases are shared with TRBD2. The CDR3 sequence is 16 residues long. Per germline, CDR1 LNHDA and CDR2 SQIVND (reference sequence). The CDR3 nucleotides read TGTGCCAGTAGTATTAGGGGACTAGCGCCCACAAAGGAGCAGCTCTTC. Translation gives CASSIRGLAPTKEQLF. Full variable domain (remainder filled in from reference TRBV19 and TRBJ2-1): DGGITQSPKYLFRKEGQNVTLSCEQNLNHDAMYWYRQDPGQGLRLIYYSQIVNDFQKGDIAEGYSVSREKKESFPLTVTSAQKNPTAFYLCASSIRGLAPTKEQLFGPGTRLTVL.

The chain combines TRBV10-2 with TRBJ2-7; 9 bases line up with TRBD1. CDR3 size: 14 residues. V lost 6 bases to trimming and J lost 3 bases; unmatched junction nucleotides: 6. Germline V gene sequence: CDR1 WSHSY, CDR2 SAAADI. For the CDR3, the DNA is TGCGCCAGCAGGGATACAGGGGGCGGCTACGAGCAGTACTTC. Its translation is CASRDTGGGYEQYF.

V gene TRBV11-3 combines with J gene TRBJ2-1, with TRBD2 matching 7 bases. The CDR3 is 15 amino acids. Germline V gene sequence: CDR1 SGHNT, CDR2 YENEEA. V shed 5 bases and J 4 bases; nucleotides not matched to a gene: 8. This CDR3 reads CASSARGSRYNEQFF. CDR3 bases: TGTGCCAGCAGCGCACGCGGGAGTCGGTACAATGAGCAGTTCTTC.

In this sample, this clonotype turned up many times. V usage is TRBV27 and J usage is TRBJ1-1; no definite D call. The V gene's germline CDR1 is MNHEY and CDR2 SMNVEV (reference sequence). Trimming cost V 7 bases and J 2 bases, with 23 bases left between them. The CDR3 is made up of 17 amino acids. The CDR3 here is CASIKKRTQTFNTEAFF. CDR3 coding DNA: TGTGCCAGCATAAAAAAACGGACGCAGACCTTTAACACTGAAGCTTTCTTT.

In this sample, this clonotype turned up a few times. This sequence may be a read error, since a much larger clone differs from it by one base. The CDR3 reads CASSLGSLAGENEQCF. The CDR3 DNA reads as TGTGCCAGCAGTTTAGGATCTCTAGCGGGAGAAAACGAGCAGTGCTTC. This chain uses TRBV28 with TRBJ2-7; 10 positions agree with TRBD2. Germline V lookup: CDR1 MDHEN, CDR2 SYDVKM. The CDR3 loop spans 16 amino acids. The full variable domain, rest sourced from reference TRBV28 and TRBJ2-7, is DVKVTQSSRYLVKRTGEKVFLECVQDMDHENMFWYRQDPGLGLRLIYFSYDVKMKEKGDIPEGYSVSREKKERFSLILESASTNQTSMYLCASSLGSLAGENEQCFGPGTRLTVT.

This clonotype appeared many times. The chain is built from TRBV12-3 or TRBV12-4 and TRBJ2-2; D uncertain. The CDR3 contains 13 residues. With 5 bases removed from V and 5 bases from J, the gap between germline ends came to 9 bases. The CDR3 nucleotides are TGTGCCAGCAGTCTCACCTTGACCGGGGAGCTGTTTTTT. Encoded protein: CASSLTLTGELFF.

This clonotype was seen ten or more times. V and J are TRBV12-3 or TRBV12-4 and TRBJ2-3; the D call may be TRBD1 or TRBD2 (5 bases each). The CDR3 has 17 residues. Trimming cost V 2 bases and J 2 bases, with 17 bases left between them. The CDR3 DNA reads TGTGCCAGCAGTTTAAGCCGGGGCCCCTCGGACACAGATACGCAGTATTTT. Translation gives CASSLSRGPSDTDTQYF.

In this sample, this clonotype turned up many times. The chain carries TRBV10-3 and TRBJ2-1; D is perhaps TRBD2 (5 bases). Trimming stripped 3 bases from V and 6 bases from J, with 12 bases between. CDR3 size: 14 residues. Germline V gene data show CDR1 as ENHRY and CDR2 as SYGVKD. CDR3 sequence: CAISEGGRGNEQFF. CDR3 DNA: TGTGCCATCAGTGAAGGTGGGAGAGGCAATGAGCAGTTCTTC.

The chain recombines TRBV27 with TRBJ2-1; D not certain. Germline lookup yields CDR1 MNHEY and CDR2 SMNVEV (reference sequence). The CDR3 has 15 residues. V was cut by 5 bases and J by 9 bases, with 20 bases left in between. The CDR3 DNA sequence: TGTGCCAGCAGTCCAAGATCGGGTGTCTGGGGTGAGCAGTTCTTC. This codes for CASSPRSGVWGEQFF.

The chain recombines TRBV11-2 with TRBJ2-2; possibly TRBD1 for D (6 bases). The V and J ends lost 5 bases and 0 bases respectively, with 10 bases between them. Germline V gene data show CDR1 as SGHAT and CDR2 as FQNNGV. The length of the CDR3 is 15 residues. The CDR3 bases are TGTGCCAGCAGCCGCAGGGGCTCGAACACCGGGGAGCTGTTTTTT. Protein product: CASSRRGSNTGELFF.

The sample holds many counts of this clonotype. The CDR3 DNA follows: TGCAGTGCTGGAGGGACTAGCGGGAGTAACGAGCAGTACTTC. Its translation is CSAGGTSGSNEQYF. The chain carries TRBV20-1 and TRBJ2-7; 14 bases are shared with TRBD2. Germline trimming cut 5 bases from V and 5 bases from J; bases unmatched to any gene: 5. Germline V gene data show CDR1 as DFQATT and CDR2 as SNEGSKA (reference sequence). This CDR3 has 14 residues.

The V gene is TRBV2, the J gene TRBJ2-6; possibly TRBD1 or TRBD2 for D (5 bases each). CDR3 size: 15 residues. V lost 6 bases and J 2 bases, leaving 11 bases between the germline ends. Germline CDR1 SNHLY, CDR2 FYNNEI. Here the CDR3 DNA reads TGTGCCAGCAGGCTGAGAGGGGCTGGGGCCAACGTCCTGACTTTC. Its translation is CASRLRGAGANVLTF.

This clonotype was recorded at least ten times. The rearrangement links TRBV6-7 to TRBJ2-1; 13 bases align to TRBD2. TRBV6-7 qualifies as an ORF whose function is uncertain. V lost 5 bases and J lost 7; bases outside the gene matches: 5. CDR3 length equals 15 residues. The CDR3 is CASSTGTSGMNEQFF. CDR3 in DNA: TGTGCCAGCAGTACCGGGACTAGCGGGATGAATGAGCAGTTCTTC.

In this sample, this clonotype turned up many times. The rearrangement joins TRBV6-1 to TRBJ2-7, with TRBD2 matching over 7 bases. Unmatched junction bases numbered 8, after V lost 7 bases and J lost 2 bases. The CDR3 is 14 residues long. From germline, CDR1 is MNHNS and CDR2 SASEGT. CDR3 amino acids: CASTPSGLAYEQYF. The CDR3 DNA sequence: TGTGCCAGCACCCCTAGCGGCCTAGCCTACGAGCAGTACTTC.

This clonotype was detected many times. This chain joins TRBV7-9 and TRBJ1-1, with unresolved D. Trimming took off 4 bases at V and 5 bases at J, with 20 bases between the two ends. CDR3 length: 16 residues. Germline lookup yields CDR1 SEHNR and CDR2 FQNEAQ (reference sequence). CDR3 nucleotide sequence: TGTGCCAGCAGCTCGTCCCTAGGTAGGGATAGAACTGAAGCTTTCTTT. It is translated as CASSSSLGRDRTEAFF. Together with reference TRBV7-9 and TRBJ1-1, the CDR3 gives the full variable domain: DTGVSQNPRHKITKRGQNVTFRCDPISEHNRLYWYRQTLGQGPEFLTYFQNEAQLEKSRLLSDRFSAERPKGSFSTLEIQRTEQGDSAMYLCASSSSLGRDRTEAFFGQGTRLTVV.